Each of the 26 T cell receptor beta chains below was sequenced from the same sample in a study of T cells after yellow fever vaccination. TCRdb processed the 5' RACE reads anew with MiXCR; each CDR3 protein has one entry. Of roughly 400,000 distinct CDR3 sequences in the sample, approximately 19% were seen once. The specimen was PBMCs, collected before the yellow fever booster vaccination. The receptors originated from a man aged 18 to 35 who received the YFV17D yellow fever vaccine.

The chain carries TRBV12-3 or TRBV12-4 and TRBJ1-4, with a tentative D call TRBD1 (5 bases). V was clipped by 3 bases and J by 13 bases, with 15 bases between them. This CDR3 comprises 13 residues. The CDR3 nucleotides read TGTGCCAGCAGTTTTACAGGAGGGCTCGGACTGTTTTTT. Protein sequence: CASSFTGGLGLFF.

The rearrangement uses TRBV10-3 and TRBJ2-3; 10 bases are a match to TRBD2. Germline V CDR1 and CDR2: ENHRY, SYGVKD. Unmatched junction bases numbered 15, after V lost 10 bases and J lost 5 bases. The CDR3 is 16 amino acids. The CDR3 DNA follows: TGTGCCACTTCGGACGATACTAGCGGGGTTATAGATACGCAGTATTTT. As protein: CATSDDTSGVIDTQYF.

This clonotype was counted only a few times. V and J are TRBV4-3 and TRBJ1-5, with D unclear. Trimming took 4 bases from V and 6 from J, leaving 10 bases between them. CDR3 length: 13 residues. Germline V gives CDR1 LGHNA, CDR2 YSLEER. The CDR3 is CASSPKSGQPQHF. The DNA of the CDR3 is TGCGCCAGCAGCCCCAAGTCGGGTCAGCCCCAGCATTTT.

In this sample, this clonotype turned up many times. The V gene is TRBV6-2 or TRBV6-3, the J gene TRBJ2-7, with TRBD2 identical over 14 bases. The V and J ends lost 5 bases and 6 bases, in that order; junction bases with no gene match: 6. CDR1 MNHEY and CDR2 SVGEGT come from the germline V gene. CDR3 length: 15 amino acids. CDR3 region: CASSPGLAGVGEQYV. In nucleotides, the CDR3 is TGTGCCAGCAGTCCGGGACTAGCGGGGGTAGGCGAGCAGTACGTC.

The chain couples TRBV4-1 to TRBJ1-2; no reliable D call. Germline V gene data show CDR1 as MGHRA and CDR2 as YSYEKL. The V end lost 1 base, the J end lost 7 bases, and 10 bases lay between the germline ends. The CDR3 consists of 13 residues. CDR3 amino acids: CASSQVTLGGYTF. CDR3 nucleotide sequence: TGCGCCAGCAGCCAAGTTACCTTGGGTGGCTACACCTTC.

The rearrangement joins TRBV7-9 to TRBJ2-1, with 16 bases fitting TRBD2. Losses at the gene ends were 8 bases for V and 1 base for J; bases not matched to a gene: 5. The CDR3 length is 17 residues. Germline V lookup: CDR1 SEHNR, CDR2 FQNEAQ (reference sequence). The chain's CDR3 is CASRGTSGGDSYNEQFF. For the CDR3, the DNA is TGTGCCAGCCGAGGGACTAGCGGGGGGGATTCCTACAATGAGCAGTTCTTC.

This clonotype turned up a few times. The chain is built from TRBV7-2 and TRBJ1-2; D ambiguous. Germline V CDR1 and CDR2: SGHTA, FQGNSA. The CDR3 runs 15 residues. V shed 5 bases and J shed 1 base, with 14 bases lying between them. The CDR3 protein is CASSVPGRINYGYTF. CDR3 sequence (DNA): TGTGCCAGCAGCGTCCCCGGCCGGATTAACTATGGCTACACCTTC.

This clonotype appeared a few times. The rearrangement uses TRBV14 and TRBJ2-3; 9 bases agree with TRBD1. The CDR3 runs 17 residues. Germline V gene lookup returns CDR1 SGHDN and CDR2 FVKESK. V was pared by 4 bases and J by 6 bases, with 14 bases of the junction left unmatched. The CDR3 DNA follows: TGTGCCAGCAGCCTAGATTCCGGGACAGGGAAAAGGGATACGCAGTATTTT. It encodes CASSLDSGTGKRDTQYF.

This clonotype occurred a few times. The CDR3 region is CASSHRLAGALKIQYF. For the CDR3, the DNA is TGTGCCAGCAGCCATCGACTAGCGGGGGCCCTAAAGATTCAGTACTTC. The J gene is TRBJ2-4, the V gene TRBV3-1; 12 bases are a match to TRBD2. In germline, CDR1 is LGHDT, CDR2 YNNKEL (reference sequence). This CDR3 has 16 residues. The V segment lost 3 bases and the J segment 10 bases; nucleotides outside the gene matches: 10.

This clonotype was observed many times. The CDR3 reads CASSIRPGALQPQHF. In nucleotides, the CDR3 is TGTGCCAGCAGCATAAGACCGGGCGCCCTCCAGCCCCAGCATTTT. V and J are TRBV12-3 or TRBV12-4 and TRBJ1-5; D unclear. The germline V and J ends were trimmed by 6 bases and 7 bases, with 19 bases remaining between them. This CDR3 comprises 15 residues.

This clonotype has just a few counts. The rearrangement joins TRBV3-1 to TRBJ1-2, with D unclear. Germline V CDR1 and CDR2: LGHDT, YNNKEL (reference sequence). Trimming took off 4 bases at V and 2 bases at J, with 11 bases between the two ends. This CDR3 spans 14 amino acids. This CDR3 is CASSRHTVNYGYTF. CDR3 coding DNA: TGTGCCAGCAGCCGGCACACAGTGAACTATGGCTACACCTTC.

The chain couples TRBV13 to TRBJ2-5, with D possibly being TRBD1 (8 bases). In germline, CDR1 is PRHDT, CDR2 FYEKMQ (reference sequence). V lost 5 bases, J lost 7 bases, and 17 bases lay in between. The CDR3 consists of 14 residues. The CDR3 region has the DNA TGTGCCAGCAGCCCTCGGACAGGGAGGGGGACCCAGTACTTC. Translating gives CASSPRTGRGTQYF.

This clonotype was recorded a few times. V and J are TRBV10-2 and TRBJ2-5; weak D call: TRBD2 (6 bases). Germline values: CDR1 WSHSY, CDR2 SAAADI. The CDR3 runs to 14 residues. The V and J ends lost 6 bases and 3 bases respectively, with 14 bases between them. The DNA for the CDR3 is TGCGCCAGCAGCCAGGGACTGGAGAAAGAGACCCAGTACTTC. It encodes CASSQGLEKETQYF.

This chain uses TRBV5-3 with TRBJ2-1; TRBD2 matches 9 bases. TRBV5-3 is noted as an ORF with a role that remains uncertain. The V segment lost 2 bases and the J segment 10 bases; nucleotides outside the gene matches: 19. This CDR3 is 18 amino acids long. The CDR3 is CARSLRLTLAGGVWEQFF. CDR3 nucleotide sequence: TGTGCCAGAAGCTTAAGACTAACCCTGGCGGGGGGGGTATGGGAGCAGTTCTTC.

This clonotype was detected many times. This chain uses TRBV15 with TRBJ2-1, with D perhaps matching TRBD1 (5 bases). Germline values: CDR1 LNHNV, CDR2 YYDKDF (reference sequence). V was pared by 2 bases and J by 5 bases, with 10 bases between. The CDR3 spans 14 residues. The CDR3 bases are TGTGCCACCAGCAGAAACAGGAACGACAATGAGCAGTTCTTC. Translating it yields CATSRNRNDNEQFF.

The J gene is TRBJ2-3, the V gene TRBV9, with 7 bases fitting TRBD1. V lost 1 base and J lost 1; bases outside the gene matches: 6. The germline gives CDR1 SGDLS, CDR2 YYNGEE. The length of the CDR3 is 16 residues. The CDR3 nucleotides read TGTGCCAGCAGCGTAATAGCTGGACAGGGCACAGATACGCAGTATTTT. As protein: CASSVIAGQGTDTQYF.

The J gene is TRBJ2-7, the V gene TRBV5-1; 9 bases are a match to TRBD1. CDR1 is SGHRS and CDR2 is YFSETQ in the germline V gene. With 3 bases clipped from V and 7 bases from J, the junction kept 8 bases outside the gene matches. The CDR3 loop spans 14 amino acids. Here the CDR3 reads CASSWRQGDDEQYF. The CDR3 DNA reads as TGCGCCAGCAGCTGGAGACAGGGGGACGATGAGCAGTACTTC.

This clonotype has a handful of counts. This chain uses TRBV20-1 with TRBJ2-1; the match to TRBD2 covers 8 bases. Germline-derived CDR1 and CDR2 are DFQATT and SNEGSKA (reference sequence). V was pared by 3 bases and J by 9 bases, with 13 bases of the junction left unmatched. The CDR3 sequence is 15 residues long. CDR3: CSASWPLAAGREQFF. CDR3 in DNA: TGCAGTGCTAGTTGGCCACTAGCGGCGGGCCGTGAGCAGTTCTTC.

The chain uses TRBV5-1 and TRBJ1-6; 7 nucleotides agree with TRBD1. Trimming took 4 bases from V and 7 from J; bases not matched to a gene: 11. CDR1 SGHRS and CDR2 YFSETQ come from the germline V gene. CDR3 length: 16 amino acids. The CDR3 coding sequence is TGCGCCAGCAGCCTCACCGGACAGGCGAGGAATTCACCCCTCCACTTT. It is translated as CASSLTGQARNSPLHF.

This chain joins TRBV12-3 or TRBV12-4 and TRBJ1-1; 8 bases fit TRBD1. The CDR3 is made up of 18 amino acids. With 3 bases clipped from V and 7 bases from J, the junction kept 19 bases outside the gene matches. CDR3 bases: TGTGCCAGCAGTTTTATTAATCTAAATGACAGGGGTCGGGGTGAAGCTTTCTTT. The encoded protein is CASSFINLNDRGRGEAFF.

This clonotype has at least ten counts. The rearrangement joins TRBV7-2 to TRBJ2-3; D is unresolved. V was clipped by 4 bases and J by 2 bases, with 4 bases between them. The CDR3 length is 12 residues. Germline assignment: CDR1 SGHTA and CDR2 FQGNSA. CDR3 residues: CASSSLTDTQYF. The CDR3 coding sequence is TGTGCCAGCAGCTCCCTCACAGATACGCAGTATTTT.

This clonotype was observed a handful of times. The chain carries TRBV7-9 and TRBJ2-2; 9 nucleotides match TRBD1. The length of the CDR3 is 16 residues. J gave up 6 bases and V 4 bases, and 9 bases lay outside the gene matches. In germline, CDR1 is SEHNR, CDR2 FQNEAQ (reference sequence). CDR3 sequence: CASSSTGQGLAGELFF. CDR3 sequence (DNA): TGTGCCAGCAGCTCCACCGGACAGGGGTTGGCCGGGGAGCTGTTTTTT. The variable domain in full, with the rest retrieved from reference TRBV7-9 and TRBJ2-2, is DTGVSQNPRHKITKRGQNVTFRCDPISEHNRLYWYRQTLGQGPEFLTYFQNEAQLEKSRLLSDRFSAERPKGSFSTLEIQRTEQGDSAMYLCASSSTGQGLAGELFFGEGSRLTVL.

The V and J genes are TRBV6-5 and TRBJ1-1, with a possible D match to TRBD1 (5 bases). CDR3 length: 11 residues. CDR1 and CDR2 from the germline V gene are MNHEY and SVGAGI. Trimming stripped 7 bases from V and 4 bases from J, with 7 bases between. CDR3 coding DNA: TGTGCCAGCAAAAGGGGCACTGAAGCTTTCTTT. Translation gives CASKRGTEAFF.

This clonotype was seen only a few times. The chain couples TRBV29-1 to TRBJ2-3, with TRBD2 matching over 13 bases. Losses at the gene ends were 6 bases for V and 5 bases for J; bases not matched to a gene: 2. The CDR3 loop spans 13 amino acids. Looked up from germline, CDR1 is SQVTM and CDR2 is ANQGSEA. In nucleotides, the CDR3 is TGCAGCGTACGACTAGCGGGGGGAGATACGCAGTATTTT. It translates to CSVRLAGGDTQYF.

The chain links TRBV27 to TRBJ2-5; 13 bases fit TRBD2. The CDR3 sequence is 15 residues long. Losses at the gene ends were 6 bases for V and 4 bases for J; bases not matched to a gene: 5. From germline, CDR1 is MNHEY and CDR2 SMNVEV (reference sequence). CDR3 DNA sequence: TGTGCCAGCAGCATGACTAGCGGGGGGATAGAGACCCAGTACTTC. This gives the protein CASSMTSGGIETQYF.

The chain combines TRBV9 with TRBJ1-2; TRBD1 might be the D (6 bases). V lost 0 bases and J lost 1, with 13 bases in between. The CDR3 runs 16 residues. CDR1 is SGDLS and CDR2 is YYNGEE in the germline V gene. As DNA, the CDR3 is TGTGCCAGCAGCGTAGATGGAGGAGGGGGTAACTATGGCTACACCTTC. The encoded protein is CASSVDGGGGNYGYTF. Full variable domain (remainder filled in from reference TRBV9 and TRBJ1-2): DSGVTQTPKHLITATGQRVTLRCSPRSGDLSVYWYQQSLDQGLQFLIQYYNGEERAKGNILERFSAQQFPDLHSELNLSSLELGDSALYFCASSVDGGGGNYGYTFGSGTRLTVV.